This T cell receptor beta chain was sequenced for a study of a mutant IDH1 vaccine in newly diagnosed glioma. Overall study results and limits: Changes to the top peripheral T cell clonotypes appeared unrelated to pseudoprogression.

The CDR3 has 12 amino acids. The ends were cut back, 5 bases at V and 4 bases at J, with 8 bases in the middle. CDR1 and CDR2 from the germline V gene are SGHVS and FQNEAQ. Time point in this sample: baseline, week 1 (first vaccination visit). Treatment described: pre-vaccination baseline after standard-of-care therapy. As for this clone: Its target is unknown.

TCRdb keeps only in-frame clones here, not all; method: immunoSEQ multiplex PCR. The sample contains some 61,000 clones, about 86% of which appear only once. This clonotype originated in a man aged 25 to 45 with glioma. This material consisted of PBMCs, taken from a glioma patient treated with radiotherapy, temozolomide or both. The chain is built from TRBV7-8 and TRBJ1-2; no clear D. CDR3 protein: CASSKTIYGYTF. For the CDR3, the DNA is TGTGCCAGCAGCAAGACAATCTATGGCTACACCTTC.